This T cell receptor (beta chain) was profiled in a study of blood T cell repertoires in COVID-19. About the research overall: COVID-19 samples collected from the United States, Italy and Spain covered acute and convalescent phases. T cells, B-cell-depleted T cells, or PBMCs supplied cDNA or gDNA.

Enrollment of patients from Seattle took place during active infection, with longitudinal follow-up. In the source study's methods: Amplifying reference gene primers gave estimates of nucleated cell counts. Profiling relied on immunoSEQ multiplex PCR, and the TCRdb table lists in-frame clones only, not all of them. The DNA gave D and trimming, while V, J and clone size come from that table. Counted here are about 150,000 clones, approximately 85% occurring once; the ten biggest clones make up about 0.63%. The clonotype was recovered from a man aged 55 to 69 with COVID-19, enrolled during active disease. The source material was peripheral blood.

In nucleotides, the CDR3 is TGTGCCAGCAGTCAAGGACAGGGGACAGGGTCAGATACGCAGTATTTT. Residues: CASSQGQGTGSDTQYF. The chain recombines TRBV6-2 or TRBV6-3 with TRBJ2-3; TRBD1 matches 9 bases. Germline V gives CDR1 MNHEY, CDR2 SVGEGT. The ends lost 5 bases at V and 4 bases at J; junction bases unmatched: 10. The CDR3 contains 16 residues.